This T cell receptor (beta chain) was profiled in a study of T cell repertoires in cytomegalovirus infection (dated by TCRdb to between 2019 and 2020). For context, the study as a whole: Peptide stimulations targeted recently identified HLA-C-restricted CMV epitopes, whose presentation resists viral immunomodulation, together with well-studied HLA-B-restricted epitopes. Because public TCR beta signatures pointed to carriage of CMV infection together with the matching HLA type, the HLA type of each donor mattered for the analysis. Summary of the overall study and its limitations: In both this cohort and an independent cohort of 352 donors, the cumulative frequency of public TCR beta family members distinguished carriers of CMV infection plus the relevant HLA type. The ex vivo response was dominated by HLA-C-restricted CMV-specific TCR beta clonotypes, and the single most frequent clonotype in two of eight donors was supplied by these HLA-C-restricted clonotypes.

What this sample's treatment or condition label stands for: in vitro stimulation with specific CMV peptide epitopes to enrich CMV-specific T cells. Data came from an Illumina HiSeq 1500. TCRdb trimmed public reads at Q25 via fastp, called clones via MiXCR and kept in-frame beta chains. Duplicate CDR3 protein sequences are folded into a single record with the most common DNA and genes. The sample yields around 770,000 distinct CDR3 sequences; almost 30% were counted once. About an eighth of the sample is taken by the ten largest. The germline V gene gives CDR1 as SGHVS and CDR2 as FNYEAQ. The V end gives up 5 bases and the J end 6 bases, leaving 11 bases in the junction not matched to a gene. The CDR3 holds 17 amino acids from the cysteine to the phenylalanine. Of the read, only the CDR3 DNA is kept; its 51 bases are in frame from base 1. In its sample, this clonotype was seen many times. It has no known antigen specificity. Per-nucleotide qualities are absent, and no much larger clonotype sits a single base away.

The chain is encoded by TRBV7-6 joined to TRBJ2-1; 12 nucleotides in the junction match TRBD1. The clonotype comes from a human donor in good health (CMV status not recorded). Some clones in this sample may be carry-over from other donors' samples. The sequences come from cultured CD8+ T cells from PBMCs, collected from culture after CMV antigen stimulation. The CDR3 region: CASSHPPGTGGRNEQFF. The nucleotide sequence is given as TGTGCCAGCAGCCATCCCCCGGGGACAGGGGGCCGCAATGAGCAGTTCTTC.